The 8 T cell receptor beta chains presented below share a single source sample, sequenced in a study of early T cells in non-severe SARS-CoV-2 infection. TCRdb itself ran the 5' RACE reads through MiXCR, one entry per CDR3 protein. There are tens of thousands of distinct CDR3 sequences in the sample; 11% occur only once, and more than 10% lies in the top ten. Here the sequenced sample was whole blood, taken at baseline. Receptors were obtained from an adult who was a healthcare worker with PCR-confirmed SARS-CoV-2 infection or an uninfected control (not recorded which).

The gene calls are TRBV3-1 and TRBJ2-1, with 10 bases fitting TRBD2. The CDR3 runs to 15 residues. CDR1 is LGHDT and CDR2 is YNNKEL in the germline V gene (reference sequence). With 4 bases clipped from V and 3 bases from J, the junction kept 3 bases outside the gene matches. The CDR3 coding sequence is TGTGCCAGCAGCCCCAAGCGGGGGGGCTACAATGAGCAGTTCTTC. It encodes CASSPKRGGYNEQFF.

This clonotype came up a few times. The chain recombines TRBV28 with TRBJ2-1; 9 bases are a match to TRBD2. Trimming cost V 10 bases and J 5 bases; bases outside gene matches: 6. The CDR3 is made up of 13 amino acids. Germline V gene data show CDR1 as MDHEN and CDR2 as SYDVKM. CDR3 loop: CATIAGANNEQFF. For the CDR3, the DNA is TGTGCCACCATAGCGGGGGCAAACAATGAGCAGTTCTTC.

This clonotype was detected many times. V gene TRBV11-2 combines with J gene TRBJ1-2; D is undetermined. Germline CDR1 is SGHAT and CDR2 is FQNNGV. The V gene lost 3 bases and the J gene lost 8 bases, with 13 bases spanning the gap. This CDR3 contains 13 residues. The CDR3 DNA reads TGTGCCAGCAGCTTTATTAACAGAGGCGGCTACACCTTC. Its translation: CASSFINRGGYTF.

The V and J genes are TRBV6-1 and TRBJ1-4, with D possibly TRBD1 on 6 matching bases. The CDR3 consists of 15 residues. Germline loops: CDR1 MNHNS, CDR2 SASEGT. V shed 6 bases and J shed 5 bases, with 16 bases lying between them. The CDR3 DNA is TGTGCCAGCAGCCTCACCCCGGGGGGCAATGAAAAACTGTTTTTT. The encoded protein is CASSLTPGGNEKLFF.

This clonotype was picked up a small number of times. The chain carries TRBV12-3 or TRBV12-4 and TRBJ1-6, with TRBD1 as a possible D gene (5 bases). Trimming took off 5 bases at V and 7 bases at J, with 18 bases between the two ends. CDR3 length: 16 residues. The CDR3 DNA sequence: TGTGCCAGCAGTCCCACCCGGGGACTAAGGAATTCACCCCTCCACTTT. Its translation is CASSPTRGLRNSPLHF.

The rearrangement links TRBV29-1 to TRBJ2-7; 7 nucleotides match TRBD1. This CDR3 is 13 amino acids long. The germline CDR1 and CDR2 sequences are SQVTM and ANQGSEA. The junction had 8 bases not matched to a gene; V was cut back by 6 bases and J by 3 bases. CDR3 in amino acids: CSVSPGQSYEQYF. CDR3 DNA sequence: TGCAGCGTCTCGCCGGGACAGAGCTACGAGCAGTACTTC.

This chain connects TRBV5-5 to TRBJ1-2, with D unresolved. Trimming removed 2 bases at V and 4 bases at J, with 12 bases between. This CDR3 spans 14 amino acids. Germline V gene data show CDR1 as SGHKS and CDR2 as YYEKEE (reference sequence). The CDR3 protein is CASSLSTAGYGYTF. The CDR3 DNA follows: TGTGCCAGCAGCTTAAGCACAGCTGGCTATGGCTACACCTTC. Together with reference TRBV5-5 and TRBJ1-2, the CDR3 gives the full variable domain: DAGVTQSPTHLIKTRGQQVTLRCSPISGHKSVSWYQQVLGQGPQFIFQYYEKEERGRGNFPDRFSARQFPNYSSELNVNALLLGDSALYLCASSLSTAGYGYTFGSGTRLTVV.

The chain couples TRBV7-2 to TRBJ1-3, with D uncertain. The V and J ends lost 0 bases and 0 bases respectively, with 18 bases between them. CDR3 length equals 19 residues. Looked up from germline, CDR1 is SGHTA and CDR2 is FQGNSA. The CDR3 spells CASSLALLGGLGSGNTIYF. The CDR3 DNA reads TGTGCCAGCAGCTTAGCGCTCCTGGGCGGACTTGGCTCTGGAAACACCATATATTTT.